Each of the 14 T cell receptor beta chains below was sequenced from the same sample in a study of blood T cell repertoires in COVID-19. TCRdb's table, derived via immunoSEQ multiplex PCR, lists solely in-frame clones and lacks some. The repertoire includes about 480,000 clones, 88% of them detected once, and 1.5% to 2% sits in the top ten. Sequencing used PBMCs or T cells enriched from blood (not recorded which). The receptors shown here come from a woman in her thirties or forties who had recovered from COVID-19.

The chain has TRBV6-5 and TRBJ1-3; TRBD1 matches 9 bases. The trim removed 5 bases at V and 13 bases at J, leaving 9 bases unmatched. The CDR3 spans 13 residues. Germline V gives CDR1 MNHEY, CDR2 SVGAGI. CDR3 protein: CASSPEAGTGIYF. Written as DNA, the CDR3 is TGTGCCAGCAGTCCAGAGGCCGGGACAGGGATATATTTT.

The chain has TRBV5-1 and TRBJ2-3; 10 bases fit TRBD1. V trimming: 4 bases; J trimming: 3 bases; junction bases outside the gene matches: 2. The CDR3 has 14 residues. CDR1 is SGHRS, CDR2 YFSETQ, per germline. The CDR3 DNA sequence: TGCGCCAGCAGCCCGGGACAGGGGACAGATACGCAGTATTTT. Its translation is CASSPGQGTDTQYF.

Details on this clone: In the same sample, other DNA sequences code for this CDR3. The V and J genes are TRBV18 and TRBJ1-3, with a weak D call TRBD1 (6 bases). Deletions cut 3 bases from V and 0 bases from J, with 6 bases between. Germline V gene data show CDR1 as KGHSH and CDR2 as LQKENI. This CDR3 has 14 amino acids. Here the CDR3 DNA reads TGTGCCAGCTCACCGGACAGCTCTGGAAACACCATATATTTT. As protein: CASSPDSSGNTIYF.

The V and J genes are TRBV15 and TRBJ1-2, with 7 bases aligning to TRBD1. V was pared by 0 bases and J by 5 bases, with 6 bases of the junction left unmatched. CDR1 is LNHNV, CDR2 YYDKDF, per germline (reference sequence). The CDR3 extends over 15 amino acids. This CDR3 reads CATSRDRGTAYGYTF. CDR3 DNA sequence: TGTGCCACCAGCAGAGATAGAGGGACAGCTTATGGCTACACCTTC.

The chain's CDR3 is CSFDRGDTGELFF. Here the CDR3 DNA reads TGCAGCTTCGACAGGGGGGACACCGGGGAGCTGTTTTTT. The chain joins TRBV29-1 to TRBJ2-2; TRBD1 matches at 9 bases. The J segment lost 3 bases and the V segment lost 8 bases, leaving 4 bases of the junction unmatched. CDR3 length: 13 residues. Germline V gene sequence: CDR1 SQVTM, CDR2 ANQGSEA.

This chain connects TRBV15 to TRBJ2-5; D unresolved. Germline V gene sequence: CDR1 LNHNV, CDR2 YYDKDF (reference sequence). Trimming took 0 bases from V and 3 from J, leaving 11 bases between them. The CDR3 is 15 residues long. Written as DNA, the CDR3 is TGTGCCACCAGCAGAGATCTCGGCAGGAAAGAGACCCAGTACTTC. Protein: CATSRDLGRKETQYF.

This chain uses TRBV6-2 or TRBV6-3 with TRBJ2-5; a weak D match, TRBD2 (6 bases). This CDR3 spans 14 amino acids. Germline V CDR1 and CDR2: MNHEY, SVGEGT. V was trimmed by 2 bases and J by 4 bases, leaving 11 bases between them. CDR3 residues: CASSYRQGGETQYF. In nucleotides, the CDR3 is TGTGCCAGCAGTTACCGGCAGGGAGGAGAGACCCAGTACTTC.

The chain is built from TRBV6-5 and TRBJ1-1; D remains ambiguous. CDR1 and CDR2 (germline): MNHEY, SVGAGI. The ends were cut back, 9 bases at V and 1 base at J, with 12 bases in the middle. The CDR3 has 13 amino acids. The CDR3 region is CASQPETNTEAFF. Here the CDR3 DNA reads TGTGCCAGTCAACCGGAGACGAACACTGAAGCTTTCTTT.

This clone has only one observation. The V gene is TRBV29-1, the J gene TRBJ2-5; tentative D call: TRBD1 (6 bases). The CDR3 is 14 amino acids. CDR1 SQVTM and CDR2 ANQGSEA come from the germline V gene. Deletions cut 4 bases from V and 7 bases from J, with 19 bases between. The CDR3 loop reads CSVVMDSIEGTQYF. The CDR3, as DNA: TGCAGCGTTGTTATGGACAGCATAGAGGGGACCCAGTACTTC.

The rearrangement joins TRBV6-6 to TRBJ1-2, with 8 bases fitting TRBD1. The CDR3 covers 16 residues. J gave up 0 bases and V 5 bases, and 8 bases lay outside the gene matches. Germline V gene data show CDR1 as MNHNY and CDR2 as SVGAGI (reference sequence). DNA of the CDR3: TGTGCCAGCAGTGGACAGGGATATAGAGCTAACTATGGCTACACCTTC. The encoded protein is CASSGQGYRANYGYTF.

This clone was found a few times. The chain joins TRBV10-1 to TRBJ1-3; D is unclear. Looked up from germline, CDR1 is WNHNN and CDR2 is SYGVQD (reference sequence). The CDR3 has 17 amino acids. V was trimmed by 0 bases and J by 4 bases, leaving 16 bases between them. Here the CDR3 reads CASSESWLPVRGNTIYF. Here the CDR3 DNA reads TGCGCCAGCAGTGAGTCGTGGCTCCCCGTCCGCGGAAACACCATATATTTT.

The V call is TRBV3-1 (or the pseudogene TRBV3-2), the J call TRBJ1-1; a possible D gene is TRBD1 (6 bases). The CDR3 loop spans 13 amino acids. The ends were cut back, 6 bases at V and 2 bases at J, with 10 bases in the middle. CDR1 and CDR2 from the germline V gene are LGHDT and YNNKEL (reference sequence). CDR3 sequence: CASRDSANTEAFF. The CDR3 DNA is TGTGCCAGCAGGGACAGTGCAAACACTGAAGCTTTCTTT.

In its sample, this clone was seen a few times. The CDR3 reads CAISERTDNSPLHF. Here the CDR3 DNA reads TGTGCCATCAGTGAACGGACTGACAATTCACCCCTCCACTTT. This sequence joins TRBV10-3 and TRBJ1-6; D is unclear. CDR3 length equals 14 residues. V shed 3 bases and J shed 7 bases, with 10 bases lying between them. The germline V gene encodes CDR1 ENHRY and CDR2 SYGVKD.

V usage is TRBV7-2 and J usage is TRBJ2-2; 13 positions match TRBD2. Trimming removed 5 bases from V and 6 bases from J; junction bases left unmatched: 6. CDR1 and CDR2 (germline): SGHTA, FQGNSA. This CDR3 spans 16 amino acids. The chain's CDR3 is CASSRTSGRVAGELFF. Here the CDR3 DNA reads TGTGCCAGCAGCCGGACTAGCGGGAGAGTGGCCGGGGAGCTGTTTTTT. The full variable domain, completed using reference TRBV7-2 and TRBJ2-2, is GAGVSQSPSNKVTEKGKDVELRCDPISGHTALYWYRQSLGQGLEFLIYFQGNSAPDKSGLPSDRFSAERTGGSVSTLTIQRTQQEDSAVYLCASSRTSGRVAGELFFGEGSRLTVL.